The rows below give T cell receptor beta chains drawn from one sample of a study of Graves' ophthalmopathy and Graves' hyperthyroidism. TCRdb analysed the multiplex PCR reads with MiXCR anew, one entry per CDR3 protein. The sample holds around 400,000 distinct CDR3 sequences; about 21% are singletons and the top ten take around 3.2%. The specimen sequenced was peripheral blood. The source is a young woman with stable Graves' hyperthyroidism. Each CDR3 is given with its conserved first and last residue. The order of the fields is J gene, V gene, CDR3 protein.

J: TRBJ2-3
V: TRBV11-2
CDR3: CASSPRATDTQYF

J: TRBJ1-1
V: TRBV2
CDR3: CARGRGTEDTEAFF

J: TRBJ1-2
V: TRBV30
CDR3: CAWSVVYGYTF

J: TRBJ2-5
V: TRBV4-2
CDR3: CASSQGIAGDFQETQYF

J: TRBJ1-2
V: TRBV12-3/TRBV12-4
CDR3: CASSADSLEGYTF

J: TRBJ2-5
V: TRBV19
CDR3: CASSMTMGSQETQYF

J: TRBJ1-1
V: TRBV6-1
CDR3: CASSPGVVNTEAFF

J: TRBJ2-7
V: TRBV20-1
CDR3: CSARLTGGLYEQYF

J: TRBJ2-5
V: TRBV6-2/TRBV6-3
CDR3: CASSQGGAGEETQYF

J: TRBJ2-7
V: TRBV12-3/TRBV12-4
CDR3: CASSLTLNREQYF

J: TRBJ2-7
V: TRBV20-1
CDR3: CSARDMEAEGIYEQYF

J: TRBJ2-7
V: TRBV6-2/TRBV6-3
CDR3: CASSGLTSGSSYEQYF

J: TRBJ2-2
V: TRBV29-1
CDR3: CSVRDRRAPGELFF

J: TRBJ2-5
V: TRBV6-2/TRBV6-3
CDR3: CASSEPGQQETQYF

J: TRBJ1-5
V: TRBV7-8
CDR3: CASSPRTLLNQPQHF

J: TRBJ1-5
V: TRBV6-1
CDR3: CASRDSAGDQPQHF

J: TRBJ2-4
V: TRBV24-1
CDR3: CATGRGAKNIQYF

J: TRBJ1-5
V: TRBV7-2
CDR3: CASSLVRGRNQPQHF

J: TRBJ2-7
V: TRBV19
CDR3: CASRGAGMGLEQYF

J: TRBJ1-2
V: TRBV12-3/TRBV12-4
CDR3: CASSLDKFGYTF

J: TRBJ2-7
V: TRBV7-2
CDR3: CASSLAALSSYEQYF

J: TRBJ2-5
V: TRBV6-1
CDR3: CASSETWDRGQETQYF

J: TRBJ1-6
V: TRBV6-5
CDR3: CASVVQRNSPLHF

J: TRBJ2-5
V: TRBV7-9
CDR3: CASSLVFRLQETQYF

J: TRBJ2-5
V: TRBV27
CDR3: CASSQTGSPQETQYF

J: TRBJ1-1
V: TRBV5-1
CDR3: CASSLDQPNTEAFF

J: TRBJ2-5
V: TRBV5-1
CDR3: CASSGGLAGGPAETQYF

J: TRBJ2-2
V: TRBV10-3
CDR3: CAISEGGVPAGELFF

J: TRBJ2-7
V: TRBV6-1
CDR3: CASRSTWPAEQYF

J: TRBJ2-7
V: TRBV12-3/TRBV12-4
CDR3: CASRRAGDRFYEQYF

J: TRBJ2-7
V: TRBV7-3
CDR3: CASSLERTGSEQYF

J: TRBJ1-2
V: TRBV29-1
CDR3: CSVEAGTGVSGYTF

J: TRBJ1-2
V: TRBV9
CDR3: CASSVAKGGGNYGYTF